Reported below is one T cell receptor (beta chain). Its antigen is unidentified. This sample is part of a study of identical twins. Study conclusions and caveats: Zero-insertion analyses were open to partial confounding by invariant MAIT and iNKT cells.

With 1 base removed from V and 4 bases from J, the gap between germline ends came to 14 bases. The CDR3 is 14 amino acids. Germline V gene data show CDR1 as DFQATT and CDR2 as SNEGSKA (reference sequence). In TCRdb, the 5' RACE reads were re-called with MiXCR into one record per CDR3 protein. Among roughly 1,500,000 distinct CDR3 sequences, around 33% were seen once, and the ten largest hold roughly 0.3%. The chain carries TRBV20-1 and TRBJ2-7, with TRBD1 as a possible D gene (6 bases). This TCR came from a newborn girl in good health. The sample taken for sequencing was cord blood. The CDR3 region is CSARATGTVYEQYF. The DNA for the CDR3 is TGCAGTGCTAGAGCGACAGGAACCGTATACGAGCAGTACTTC.